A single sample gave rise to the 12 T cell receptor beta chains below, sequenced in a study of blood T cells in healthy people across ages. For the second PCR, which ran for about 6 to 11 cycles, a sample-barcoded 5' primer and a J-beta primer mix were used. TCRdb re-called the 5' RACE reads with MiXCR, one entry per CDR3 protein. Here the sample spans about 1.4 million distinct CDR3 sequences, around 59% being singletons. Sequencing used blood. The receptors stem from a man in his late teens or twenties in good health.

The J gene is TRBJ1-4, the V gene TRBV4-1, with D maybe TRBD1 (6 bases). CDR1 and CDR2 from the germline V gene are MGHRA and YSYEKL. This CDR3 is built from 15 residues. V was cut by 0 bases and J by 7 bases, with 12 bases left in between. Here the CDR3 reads CASSQDLGAGEKLFF. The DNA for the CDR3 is TGCGCCAGCAGCCAAGATTTGGGGGCTGGTGAAAAACTGTTTTTT.

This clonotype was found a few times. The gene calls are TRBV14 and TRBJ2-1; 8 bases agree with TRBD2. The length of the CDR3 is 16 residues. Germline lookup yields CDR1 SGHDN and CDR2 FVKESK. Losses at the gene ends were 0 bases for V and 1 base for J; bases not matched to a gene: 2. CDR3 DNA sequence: TGTGCCAGCAGCCAAGATATAGCGGGGTCCTACAATGAGCAGTTCTTC. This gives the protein CASSQDIAGSYNEQFF.

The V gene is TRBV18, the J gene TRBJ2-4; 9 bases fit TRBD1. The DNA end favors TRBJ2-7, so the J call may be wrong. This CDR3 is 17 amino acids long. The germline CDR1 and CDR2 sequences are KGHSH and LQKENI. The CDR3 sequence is CASSPNAIGTGSDEQYF. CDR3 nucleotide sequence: TGTGCCAGCTCACCAAACGCCATCGGGACAGGGAGCGACGAGCAGTACTTC.

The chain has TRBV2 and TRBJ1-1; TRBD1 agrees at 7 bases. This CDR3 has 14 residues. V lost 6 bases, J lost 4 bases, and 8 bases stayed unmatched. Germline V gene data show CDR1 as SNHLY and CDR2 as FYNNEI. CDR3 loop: CASRATGASTEAFF. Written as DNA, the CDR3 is TGTGCCAGCAGGGCTACAGGGGCAAGCACTGAAGCTTTCTTT.

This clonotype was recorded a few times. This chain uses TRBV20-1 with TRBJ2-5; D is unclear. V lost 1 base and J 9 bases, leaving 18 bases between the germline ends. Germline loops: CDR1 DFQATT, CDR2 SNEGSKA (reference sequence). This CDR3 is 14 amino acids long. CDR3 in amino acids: CSARGDLDTAPQYF. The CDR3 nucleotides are TGCAGTGCTAGAGGAGATCTGGATACCGCGCCCCAGTACTTC.

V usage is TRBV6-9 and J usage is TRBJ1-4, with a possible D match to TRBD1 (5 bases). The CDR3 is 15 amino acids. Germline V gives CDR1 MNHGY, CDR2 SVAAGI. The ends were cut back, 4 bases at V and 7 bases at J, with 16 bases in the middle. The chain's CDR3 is CASSLRSREGEKLFF. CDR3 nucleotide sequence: TGTGCCAGCAGTTTGAGGAGCAGGGAAGGTGAAAAACTGTTTTTT.

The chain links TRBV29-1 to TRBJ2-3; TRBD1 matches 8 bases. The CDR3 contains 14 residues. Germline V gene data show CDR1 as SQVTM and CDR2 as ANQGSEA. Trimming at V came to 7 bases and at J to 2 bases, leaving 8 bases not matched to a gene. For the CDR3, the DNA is TGCAGCGCCGAAACAGGGGGGCTCACAGATACGCAGTATTTT. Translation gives CSAETGGLTDTQYF.

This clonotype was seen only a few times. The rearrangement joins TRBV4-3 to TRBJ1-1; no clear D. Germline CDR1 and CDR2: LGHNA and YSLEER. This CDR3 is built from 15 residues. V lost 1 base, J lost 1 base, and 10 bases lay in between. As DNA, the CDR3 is TGCGCCAGCAGCCAAGCTTATGCGGAGAACACTGAAGCTTTCTTT. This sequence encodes CASSQAYAENTEAFF.

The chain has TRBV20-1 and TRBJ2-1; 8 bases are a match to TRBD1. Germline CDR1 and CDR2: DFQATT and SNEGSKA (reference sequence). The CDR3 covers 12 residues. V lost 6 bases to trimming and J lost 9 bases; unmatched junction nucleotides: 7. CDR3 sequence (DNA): TGCAGTGCCCGAGGACAGGGTACTGAGCAGTTCTTC. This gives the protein CSARGQGTEQFF.

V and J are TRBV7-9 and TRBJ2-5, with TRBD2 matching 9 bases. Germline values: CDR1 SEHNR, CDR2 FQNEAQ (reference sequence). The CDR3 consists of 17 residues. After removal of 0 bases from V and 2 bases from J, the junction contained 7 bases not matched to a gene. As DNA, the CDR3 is TGTGCCAGCAGCTTAGCCAAGCTAGCGGGATTTCAAGAGACCCAGTACTTC. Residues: CASSLAKLAGFQETQYF.

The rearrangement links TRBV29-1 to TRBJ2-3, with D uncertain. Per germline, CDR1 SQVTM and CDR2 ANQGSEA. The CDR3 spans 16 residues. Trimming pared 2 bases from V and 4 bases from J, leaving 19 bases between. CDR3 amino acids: CSVETGPGQNADTQYF. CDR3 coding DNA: TGCAGCGTTGAAACCGGACCGGGCCAAAATGCAGATACGCAGTATTTT.

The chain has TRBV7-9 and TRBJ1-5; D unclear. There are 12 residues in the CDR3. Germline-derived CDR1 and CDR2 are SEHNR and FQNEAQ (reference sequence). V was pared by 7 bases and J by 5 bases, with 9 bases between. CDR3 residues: CASTTDDQPQHF. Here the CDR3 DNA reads TGTGCCAGCACCACGGACGATCAGCCCCAGCATTTT.